The clone carrying this T cell receptor beta chain was picked up a small number of times. The antigen is unknown. The CDR3 length is 13 residues. Germline CDR1 and CDR2: SGHRS and YFSETQ. Trimming took off 4 bases at V and 5 bases at J, with 12 bases between the two ends. This entry is derived from a study of beta chain features in type 1 diabetes. Study information: Age, gender and cell yields were alike across patients and healthy donors.

cDNA synthesis used the whole RNA isolate, giving expressed TCRB sequences. Using immunoSEQ multiplex PCR, the repertoire was profiled, and TCRdb retains in-frame clones only, with some absent. Of 350,000 to 400,000 clones listed, roughly 12% are singletons. General observations from the study: Moderate yet significant TCRB CDR3 shortening was seen in Type 1 diabetes patients in all four CD4+ subsets.

Sequencing input: naive CD4+ T cells from blood. The rearrangement joins TRBV5-1 to TRBJ1-1; a possible D gene is TRBD1 (6 bases). This TCR was recovered from a woman in her late teens or twenties with type 1 diabetes. CDR3 loop: CASSPDRKTEAFF. The CDR3 DNA reads TGCGCCAGCAGCCCGGACAGAAAGACTGAAGCTTTCTTT.